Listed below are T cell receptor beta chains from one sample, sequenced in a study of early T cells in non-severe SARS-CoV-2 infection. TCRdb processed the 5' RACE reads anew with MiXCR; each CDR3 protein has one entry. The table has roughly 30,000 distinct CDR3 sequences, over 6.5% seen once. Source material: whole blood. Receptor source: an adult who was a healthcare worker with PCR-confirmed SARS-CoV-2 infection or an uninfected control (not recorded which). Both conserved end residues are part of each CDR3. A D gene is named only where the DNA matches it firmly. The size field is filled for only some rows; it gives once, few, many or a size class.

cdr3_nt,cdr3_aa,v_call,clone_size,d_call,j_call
TGTGCCAGCAGTACCCTAGCGGGAGGCTCCTACAATGAGCAGTTCTTC,CASSTLAGGSYNEQFF,TRBV27,many,TRBD2,TRBJ2-1
TGTGCCAGCAGTGCCCACCAACAGGGGAGTGGGAGCACTGAAGCTTTCTTT,CASSAHQQGSGSTEAFF,TRBV25-1,few,TRBD1,TRBJ1-1
TGTGCCAGCAGCTTAGATGGATTCAGAGGCGAAGCTTTCTTT,CASSLDGFRGEAFF,TRBV11-2,few,-,TRBJ1-1
TGTGCCAGCAGCCGCGGACAGTACAATGAGCAGTTCTTC,CASSRGQYNEQFF,TRBV7-9,many,-,TRBJ2-1
TGCAGTGCTACCTCAGGGTCGGGGACAGATACGCAGTATTTT,CSATSGSGTDTQYF,TRBV20-1,many,-,TRBJ2-3
TGTGCCAGCAGTGAACGATGGGCACTGGCTCGTGATGGCTACACCTTC,CASSERWALARDGYTF,TRBV2,-,-,TRBJ1-2
TGTGCCAGCAGTTTACCGGGGGGGCTCGACACTGAAGCTTTCTTT,CASSLPGGLDTEAFF,TRBV28,many,-,TRBJ1-1
TGCGCCAGCAGCCAGGTAGCGACAAGAGAGCAGTTCTTC,CASSQVATREQFF,TRBV4-1,-,-,TRBJ2-1
TGCAGCGTTGATGGGGCGGATAAAAGCACAGATACGCAGTATTTT,CSVDGADKSTDTQYF,TRBV29-1,many,-,TRBJ2-3
TGCAGTGGAAGGTCCTACAATGAGCAGTTCTTC,CSGRSYNEQFF,TRBV20-1,many,-,TRBJ2-1
TGCAGCCAAACCAGGGGTTTGAACACTGAAGCTTTCTTT,CSQTRGLNTEAFF,TRBV29-1,many,-,TRBJ1-1
TGCGCCAGCAGCTTGGAAGGATATAGCAATCAGCCCCAGCATTTT,CASSLEGYSNQPQHF,TRBV5-1,many,-,TRBJ1-5
TGTGCCAGCAGCCCACCTCTAAGGAACACTGAAGCTTTCTTT,CASSPPLRNTEAFF,TRBV7-9,few,-,TRBJ1-1
TGTGCCAGCAGCTTCGGGACAGGACAATCCTACAATGAGCAGTTCTTC,CASSFGTGQSYNEQFF,TRBV7-8,many,TRBD1,TRBJ2-1
TGCGCCAGCAGCCAAGGCGGTAGCGGCACCTACGAGCAGTACTTC,CASSQGGSGTYEQYF,TRBV4-3,many,-,TRBJ2-7
TGTGCCAGCAGCTTAGATGGGGGGCAGGCTGAAGCTTTCTTT,CASSLDGGQAEAFF,TRBV7-8,few,-,TRBJ1-1
TGTGCCAGCAGCTTAGAATCGGGGTTCTCCTACGAGCAGTACTTC,CASSLESGFSYEQYF,TRBV7-2,many,-,TRBJ2-7